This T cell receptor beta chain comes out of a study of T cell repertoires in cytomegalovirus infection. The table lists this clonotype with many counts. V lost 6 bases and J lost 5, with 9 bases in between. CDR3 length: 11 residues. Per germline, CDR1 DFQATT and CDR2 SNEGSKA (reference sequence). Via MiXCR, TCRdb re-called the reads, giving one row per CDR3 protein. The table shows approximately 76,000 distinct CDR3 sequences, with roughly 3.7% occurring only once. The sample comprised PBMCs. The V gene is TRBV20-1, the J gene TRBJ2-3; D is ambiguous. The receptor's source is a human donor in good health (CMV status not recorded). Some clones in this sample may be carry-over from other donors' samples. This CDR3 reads CSATLGDTQYF. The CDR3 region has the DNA TGCAGTGCAACCCTGGGAGATACGCAGTATTTT.